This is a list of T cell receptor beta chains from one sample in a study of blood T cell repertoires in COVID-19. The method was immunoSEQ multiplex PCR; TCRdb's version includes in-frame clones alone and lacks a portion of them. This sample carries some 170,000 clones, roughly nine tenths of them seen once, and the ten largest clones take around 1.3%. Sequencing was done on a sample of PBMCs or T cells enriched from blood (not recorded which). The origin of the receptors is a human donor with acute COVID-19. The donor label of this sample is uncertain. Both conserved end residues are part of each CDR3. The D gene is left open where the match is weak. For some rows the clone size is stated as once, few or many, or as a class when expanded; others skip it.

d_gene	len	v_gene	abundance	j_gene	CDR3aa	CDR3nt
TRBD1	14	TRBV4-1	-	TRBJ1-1	CASSAAGTGSEAFF	TGCGCCAGCAGCGCCGCCGGGACAGGGAGTGAAGCTTTCTTT
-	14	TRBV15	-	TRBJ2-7	CATSQHLPVYEQYF	TGTGCCACCAGCCAACATCTCCCAGTCTACGAGCAGTACTTC
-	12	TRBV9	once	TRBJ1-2	CASNRANYGYTF	TGTGCCAGCAACAGGGCTAACTATGGCTACACCTTC
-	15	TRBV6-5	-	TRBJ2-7	CASSSQQGGVGEQYF	TGTGCCAGCAGTTCTCAACAGGGAGGGGTCGGGGAGCAGTACTTC
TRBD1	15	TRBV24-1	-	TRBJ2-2	CATSDWTGGTGELFF	TGTGCCACCAGTGATTGGACAGGGGGCACCGGGGAGCTGTTTTTT
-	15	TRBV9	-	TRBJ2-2	CASSVVGRDTGELFF	TGTGCCAGCAGCGTAGTCGGGAGAGATACCGGGGAGCTGTTTTTT
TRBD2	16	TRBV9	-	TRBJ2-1	CASSLRTSGAYNEQFF	TGTGCCAGCAGCCTTCGAACTAGCGGGGCCTACAATGAGCAGTTCTTC
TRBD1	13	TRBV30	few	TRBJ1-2	CAWNFRGLYGYTF	TGTGCCTGGAATTTCAGGGGGCTCTATGGCTACACCTTC
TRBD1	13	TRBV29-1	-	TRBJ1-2	CSVLTGARFGYTF	TGCAGCGTCCTAACAGGGGCGCGCTTTGGCTACACCTTC
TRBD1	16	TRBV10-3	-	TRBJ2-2	CAISAGNHRGTGELFF	TGTGCCATCAGCGCCGGGAATCACAGGGGCACCGGGGAGCTGTTTTTT
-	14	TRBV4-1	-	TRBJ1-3	CASSLVGEEDTIYF	TGCGCCAGCAGCCTCGTTGGGGAGGAGGACACCATATATTTT
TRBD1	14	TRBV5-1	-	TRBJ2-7	CASSVTGVPYEQYF	TGCGCCAGCAGCGTGACAGGGGTACCCTACGAGCAGTACTTC
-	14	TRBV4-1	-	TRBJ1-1	CASSQGGGYTEAFF	TGCGCCAGCAGCCAAGGGGGAGGGTACACTGAAGCTTTCTTT
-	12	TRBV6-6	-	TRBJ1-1	CAGGRRGGEAFF	TGTGCCGGCGGGAGACGTGGGGGTGAAGCTTTCTTT
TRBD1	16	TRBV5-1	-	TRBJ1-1	CASSLNPTGMNTEAFF	TGCGCCAGCAGCTTGAACCCGACAGGGATGAACACTGAAGCTTTCTTT
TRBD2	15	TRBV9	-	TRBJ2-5	CASSVDSGAKETQYF	TGTGCCAGCAGCGTAGATAGCGGGGCGAAAGAGACCCAGTACTTC
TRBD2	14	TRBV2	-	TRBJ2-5	CASSGSGGGETQYF	TGTGCCAGCAGTGGAAGCGGGGGGGGAGAGACCCAGTACTTC
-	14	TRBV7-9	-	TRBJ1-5	CASSEGQGLQPQHF	TGTGCCAGTTCGGAGGGGCAGGGTCTTCAGCCCCAGCATTTT
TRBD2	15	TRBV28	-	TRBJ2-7	CASSPTQGGGHEQYF	TGTGCCAGCAGTCCCACCCAGGGCGGGGGGCACGAGCAGTACTTC
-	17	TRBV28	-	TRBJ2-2	CASSSLGWTKGPGELFF	TGTGCCAGCAGTTCGTTGGGTTGGACTAAAGGTCCCGGGGAGCTGTTTTTT
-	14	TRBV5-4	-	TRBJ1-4	CASSFGQTNEKLFF	TGTGCCAGCAGCTTTGGACAGACGAATGAAAAACTGTTTTTT
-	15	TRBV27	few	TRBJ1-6	CASSFGMAYNSPLHF	TGTGCCAGCAGTTTCGGGATGGCCTATAATTCACCCCTCCACTTT
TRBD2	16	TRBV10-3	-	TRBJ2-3	CAISSNQRGGTDTQYF	TGTGCCATCAGTAGTAATCAGCGGGGGGGGACAGATACGCAGTATTTT
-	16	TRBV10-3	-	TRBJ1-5	CAISEGRQTRNQPQHF	TGTGCCATCAGTGAGGGACGACAGACCCGCAATCAGCCCCAGCATTTT
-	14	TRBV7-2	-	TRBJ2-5	CASSSTVSRETQYF	TGTGCCAGCAGCTCCACAGTGAGTCGGGAGACCCAGTACTTC
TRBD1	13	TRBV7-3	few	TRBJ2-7	CASSLDRVQEQYF	TGTGCCAGCAGTCTCGACAGGGTCCAAGAGCAGTACTTC
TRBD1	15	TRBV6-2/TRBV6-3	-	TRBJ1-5	CASSEQGAPNQPQHF	TGTGCCAGCAGCGAACAGGGGGCTCCAAATCAGCCCCAGCATTTT
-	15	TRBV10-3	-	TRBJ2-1	CAISDNWRGNNEQFF	TGTGCCATCAGTGACAATTGGCGGGGTAACAATGAGCAGTTCTTC
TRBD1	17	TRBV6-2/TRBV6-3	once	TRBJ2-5	CASSTSEGQGDDETQYF	TGTGCCAGCAGCACTTCCGAGGGACAGGGTGATGATGAGACCCAGTACTTC
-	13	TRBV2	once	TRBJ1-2	CASNFEELYGYTF	TGTGCCAGCAATTTTGAGGAACTCTATGGCTACACCTTC
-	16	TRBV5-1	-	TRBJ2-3	CASSLVRQQFTSTQYF	TGCGCCAGCAGCTTGGTAAGACAGCAGTTTACTTCTACGCAGTATTTT
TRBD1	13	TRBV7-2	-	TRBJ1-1	CASSLTGDTEAFF	TGTGCCAGCAGCTTGACAGGGGATACTGAAGCTTTCTTT
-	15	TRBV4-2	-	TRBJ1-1	CASSLQGIRNTEAFF	TGTGCCAGCAGCCTACAGGGAATCAGGAACACTGAAGCTTTCTTT
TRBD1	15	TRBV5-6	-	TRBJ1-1	CASSLFYEGATEAFF	TGTGCCAGCAGCTTGTTTTATGAGGGGGCGACTGAAGCTTTCTTT
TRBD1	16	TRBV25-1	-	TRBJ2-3	CASSIGGRGSTDTQYF	TGTGCCAGCAGTATAGGGGGCCGCGGTAGCACAGATACGCAGTATTTT
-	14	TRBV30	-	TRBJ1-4	CAWSVLSANEKLFF	TGTGCCTGGAGTGTACTGAGTGCTAATGAAAAACTGTTTTTT
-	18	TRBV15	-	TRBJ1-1	CATSRDPAGADRNTEAFF	TGTGCCACCAGCAGAGATCCGGCAGGGGCCGACCGGAACACTGAAGCTTTCTTT
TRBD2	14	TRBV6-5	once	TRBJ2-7	CASSYGRGTYEQYF	TGTGCCAGCAGTTACGGGCGGGGGACCTACGAGCAGTACTTC
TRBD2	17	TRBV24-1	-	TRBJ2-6	CATSDPTSGSGANVLTF	TGTGCCACCAGTGATCCGACTAGCGGGTCTGGGGCCAACGTCCTGACTTTC
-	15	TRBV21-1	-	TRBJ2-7	CASSKERGIAYEQYF	TGTGCCAGCAGCAAAGAGCGGGGGATAGCCTACGAGCAGTACTTC
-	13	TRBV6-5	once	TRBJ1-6	CASSPGVVVPLHF	TGTGCCAGCAGCCCCGGGGTTGTCGTTCCCCTCCACTTT
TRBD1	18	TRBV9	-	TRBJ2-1	CASSVGGQPGQGWNEQFF	TGTGCCAGCAGCGTAGGGGGGCAGCCGGGACAGGGATGGAATGAGCAGTTCTTC
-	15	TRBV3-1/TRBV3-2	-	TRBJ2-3	CASSLEGASTDTQYF	TGTGCCAGCAGCCTGGAGGGGGCTAGCACAGATACGCAGTATTTT
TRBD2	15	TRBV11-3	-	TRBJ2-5	CASSLGLAEQETQYF	TGTGCCAGCAGCCTGGGACTAGCGGAGCAAGAGACCCAGTACTTC
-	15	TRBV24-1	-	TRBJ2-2	CATSDLPAGPGELFF	TGTGCCACCAGTGACCTTCCGGCGGGGCCCGGGGAGCTGTTTTTT
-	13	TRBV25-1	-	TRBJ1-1	CASSDGGYTEAFF	TGTGCCAGCAGCGATGGAGGTTACACTGAAGCTTTCTTT
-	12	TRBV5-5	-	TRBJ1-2	CASSSGTLYGTF	TGTGCCAGCAGCTCCGGGACTCTATATGGCACCTTC
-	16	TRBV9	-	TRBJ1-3	CASSLQAGRSGNTIYF	TGTGCCAGCAGCCTCCAGGCCGGGAGGTCTGGAAACACCATATATTTT
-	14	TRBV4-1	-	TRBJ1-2	CASSQDPGIGGYTF	TGCGCCAGCAGCCAAGATCCGGGGATAGGGGGCTACACCTTC
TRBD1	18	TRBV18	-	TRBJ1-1	CASSPRPLTGQGSTEAFF	TGTGCCAGCTCACCGAGGCCCCTAACCGGACAGGGGAGCACTGAAGCTTTCTTT